This T cell receptor (beta chain) is from a study of OX40 agonist ivuxolimab in advanced cancers. Concerning the study at large: Ivuxolimab was a fully human IgG2 agonistic monoclonal antibody targeting the costimulatory receptor OX40 (CD134). Of the approximately 50 dose-escalation patients, hepatocellular carcinoma was present in approximately 20, melanoma in roughly 15, renal cell carcinoma in 9 and head and neck cancer in 9. Patients were allowed to have had prior anti-PD-1, anti-PD-L1 or anti-CTLA-4 therapy, and approximately 40% of the dose-escalation patients had previously received checkpoint inhibitors. In the dose-escalation cohort, roughly 80% of patients were male, and the mean age was around 60 years, with a range of about 20 to 90. Partial responses occurred in three dose-escalation patients, of whom one had hepatocellular carcinoma and two had cutaneous melanoma. The paper describes the monotherapy dose-escalation part (N of about 52 patients) of the phase I trial of ivuxolimab. Peripheral TCRbeta sequencing aimed to test whether ivuxolimab altered TCR sequence diversity and caused clonal T-cell expansion. Intravenous ivuxolimab was administered to patients every 2 weeks at six dose levels: 0.01, 0.1, 0.3, 1.5, 3 and 10 mg/kg.

This clone was recorded only once. What antigen it recognizes has not been identified. The sample holds no much larger clone one base away, and base qualities are not on file. The trial excluded patients who had a history of autoimmune disease or were on systemic immunosuppression. Peripheral blood for TCR sequencing was drawn from every dose cohort at baseline, at cycle 4 day 1 and at cycle 7 day 1. The samples were drawn from a first-in-human, open-label, multicenter phase I dose-escalation trial of ivuxolimab. The trial enrolled adults with locally advanced or metastatic head and neck squamous cell, hepatocellular, melanoma or renal cell carcinoma. Before TCR sequencing, CD4+ T cells and CD8+ T cells were sorted from peripheral blood as separate populations. Including cysteine and phenylalanine, the CDR3 has 14 amino acids. This entry keeps only the CDR3 DNA: 42 bases, framed from base 1. In the germline V gene, CDR1 corresponds to SGHVS and CDR2 to FQNEAQ. V sheds 5 bases and J sheds 8 bases, leaving 16 bases between their ends.

Genomic DNA was isolated from the sorted cells so that the TCRbeta CDR3 region could be sequenced. The immunoSEQ Assay was used for sequencing of TCRbeta CDR3 regions. Here the immuneACCESS table is served through TCRdb, limited to in-frame sequences with V and J called. Missing clones are a known gap in these copies; in checked studies unresolved V genes cover under half, and the rest lacks a known reason. The sample records roughly 70,000 clones, just over 85% of which are singletons. Together, the top ten hold roughly 8% of the sample. The investigation overall reported the following: Low levels of normalized T-cell clonal expansion were also seen in some patients who did not respond. After ivuxolimab, expanded clones were on average more numerous among CD8+ T cells than among CD4+ T cells. Partial responders in the 0.1-3.0 mg/kg groups had among the lowest normalized peripheral clonal expansion, especially among CD8+ T cells. The antigen specificity of the peripheral T cells that underwent clonal expansion was not determined. Clonal expansion of both CD4+ and CD8+ blood T cells was observed from baseline to week 6 at doses 0.1 to 3.0 mg/kg.

The receptor was derived from an adult with an advanced solid tumor such as melanoma, head and neck, liver or kidney cancer. Sequences were derived from CD4+ or CD8+ T cells sorted from blood, sampled in a trial of the OX40 agonist ivuxolimab. This chain is built from TRBV7-8 and TRBJ1-5; the D gene remains uncertain. CDR3 loop: CASSLSFSDKPQHF. The nucleotide sequence reads TGTGCCAGCAGCCTGAGCTTCAGCGACAAGCCCCAGCATTTT. Here the CDR3 is joined to the reference TRBV7-8 and TRBJ1-5 genes, and the full variable domain is: GAGVSQSPRYKVAKRGQDVALRCDPISGHVSLFWYQQALGQGPEFLTYFQNEAQLDKSGLPSDRFFAERPEGSVSTLKIQRTQQEDSAVYLCASSLSFSDKPQHFGDGTRLSIL.